This entry lists 8 T cell receptor beta chains sequenced from one sample in a study of CD8+CD57+ T cells in acquired aplastic anemia. Profiling that covered TCR beta VDJ and CDR3 relied on genomic DNA as its template. In TCRdb, the reads were re-called with MiXCR into one record per CDR3 protein. The repertoire consists of under 500,000 distinct CDR3 sequences, with around 30% occurring once and the leading ten covering 0.8% to 0.85%. All sequencing subjects had displayed CD8+CD57+ cell expansion on flow cytometry. The sample was sorted CD4+, CD8+, or CD8+CD57+ T cells (not recorded which) from PBMCs. These receptors came from a human donor with aplastic anemia.

This rearrangement joins TRBV3-1 to TRBJ1-1, with D unresolved. CDR3 length equals 15 residues. Germline V gene lookup returns CDR1 LGHDT and CDR2 YNNKEL (reference sequence). The V end lost 7 bases, the J end lost 0 bases, and 15 bases lay between the germline ends. This chain's CDR3 is CASTFSGMMNTEAFF. CDR3 bases: TGTGCCAGCACCTTTTCAGGAATGATGAACACTGAAGCTTTCTTT. Full variable domain (missing parts from reference TRBV3-1 and TRBJ1-1): DTAVSQTPKYLVTQMGNDKSIKCEQNLGHDTMYWYKQDSKKFLKIMFSYNNKELIINETVPNRFSPKSPDKAHLNLHINSLELGDSAVYFCASTFSGMMNTEAFFGQGTRLTVV.

Only a few counts were recorded for this clonotype. This sequence joins TRBV10-3 and TRBJ1-3; D not certain. Trimming shortened V by 11 bases and J by 1 base, and 9 bases separated the two germline ends. The CDR3 has 12 residues. The germline V gene has CDR1 ENHRY and CDR2 SYGVKD. CDR3 loop: CAWVGSGNTIYF. CDR3 bases: TGTGCCTGGGTGGGTTCTGGAAACACCATATATTTT.

Only a few counts were recorded for this clonotype. The chain employs TRBV20-1 and TRBJ2-1; 10 bases align to TRBD1. This CDR3 contains 13 residues. CDR1 DFQATT and CDR2 SNEGSKA come from the germline V gene (reference sequence). Losses at the gene ends were 6 bases for V and 4 bases for J; bases not matched to a gene: 3. This CDR3 is CSAGQGVYNEQFF. The CDR3 DNA sequence: TGCAGTGCAGGACAGGGGGTATACAATGAGCAGTTCTTC.

At least ten counts were recorded for this clonotype. This chain links TRBV2 with TRBJ1-5, with 7 bases identical to TRBD1. The V and J ends lost 1 base and 7 bases, in that order; junction bases with no gene match: 10. Looked up from germline, CDR1 is SNHLY and CDR2 is FYNNEI. This CDR3 has 16 amino acids. CDR3 DNA sequence: TGTGCCAGCAGTGAAGTAGACAGGGCCCCAAAACAGCCCCAGCATTTT. This encodes CASSEVDRAPKQPQHF.

This clonotype turned up a few times. The rearrangement uses TRBV7-3 and TRBJ2-1; the match to TRBD2 covers 7 bases. The germline gives CDR1 SGHTA, CDR2 FQGTGA. V lost 6 bases to trimming and J lost 4 bases; unmatched junction nucleotides: 12. The CDR3 spans 16 residues. In DNA, the CDR3 is TGTGCCAGCAGACTAGGTGGTGGCGGGGGATACAATGAGCAGTTCTTC. This encodes CASRLGGGGGYNEQFF.

This clonotype was seen many times. CDR3 sequence (DNA): TGTGCCAGCAGCTTATATACCCAGGGACGGGGTAATTCACCCCTCCACTTT. This gives the protein CASSLYTQGRGNSPLHF. V usage is TRBV7-9 and J usage is TRBJ1-6; weak D call: TRBD1 (5 bases). CDR3 length: 17 amino acids. Trimming cost V 2 bases and J 6 bases, with 17 bases left between them. The germline CDR1 and CDR2 sequences are SEHNR and FQNEAQ (reference sequence). Full variable domain (remainder filled in from reference TRBV7-9 and TRBJ1-6): DTGVSQNPRHKITKRGQNVTFRCDPISEHNRLYWYRQTLGQGPEFLTYFQNEAQLEKSRLLSDRFSAERPKGSFSTLEIQRTEQGDSAMYLCASSLYTQGRGNSPLHFGNGTRLTVT.

This clonotype was seen many times. The J gene is TRBJ1-1, the V gene TRBV10-1; no firm D call. V was pared by 7 bases and J by 0 bases, with 9 bases between. CDR3 length equals 13 residues. The germline CDR1 and CDR2 sequences are WNHNN and SYGVQD (reference sequence). The CDR3 spells CASMARLNTEAFF. The CDR3 nucleotides are TGCGCCAGCATGGCCAGGTTGAACACTGAAGCTTTCTTT.

This clonotype has a handful of counts. The chain carries TRBV10-3 and TRBJ2-5, with 7 bases aligning to TRBD2. The V gene end was trimmed by 6 bases and the J gene end by 2 bases; junction bases not matched to a gene: 6. This CDR3 contains 14 residues. Germline-derived CDR1 and CDR2 are ENHRY and SYGVKD. For the CDR3, the DNA is TGTGCCATCAGGCAAGGGAGGGGTCAAGAGACCCAGTACTTC. Its translation: CAIRQGRGQETQYF.